These T cell receptor beta chains were read from a single sample in a study of blood T cell repertoires in COVID-19. The protocol was immunoSEQ multiplex PCR, while the TCRdb copy is restricted to in-frame clones and leaves out a portion. The table has fewer than 250,000 clones, around four fifths seen once; the top ten hold about 5.3%. The specimen sequenced was PBMCs or T cells enriched from blood (not recorded which). The receptors shown here come from a woman aged 45-65 years who had been exposed to COVID-19. Each CDR3 is given with its conserved first and last residue. The D gene is left open where the match is weak. For some rows the clone size is stated as once, few or many, or as a class when expanded; others skip it.

TRBJ1-1	.	TRBV5-1	.	TGCGCCAGCAGCACGGGACACCCGAACACTGAAGCTTTCTTT	CASSTGHPNTEAFF
TRBJ1-2	.	TRBV19	.	TGTGCCACACGAGGTAGACTCGGCTACACCTTC	CATRGRLGYTF
TRBJ1-6	.	TRBV12-3/TRBV12-4	.	TGTGCCAGCAGTCCTCTTAACGGGGGGCCCCTCCACTTT	CASSPLNGGPLHF
TRBJ1-5	.	TRBV2	TRBD1	TGTGCCAGCAGTCCCCGGGACAGGGGGAGCAATCAGCCCCAGCATTTT	CASSPRDRGSNQPQHF
TRBJ2-7	once	TRBV28	.	TGTGCCAGCAGTCGGTTAGACTTGTCGTACGAGCAGTACTTC	CASSRLDLSYEQYF
TRBJ2-1	.	TRBV28	.	TGTGCCAGCAGGTTCGAGGACAAAGAGCAGTTCTTC	CASRFEDKEQFF
TRBJ2-1	.	TRBV21-1	.	TGTGCCAGCAGCAAGGAAGGGGGCCGGGGTAGGTCTTATGAGCAGTTCTTC	CASSKEGGRGRSYEQFF
TRBJ1-6	.	TRBV5-1	.	TGCGCCAGCAGCTTGGGGCTGCCTAATTCACCCCTCCACTTT	CASSLGLPNSPLHF
TRBJ2-7	few	TRBV7-8	.	TGTGCCAGCAGCTTCGACGGCCGAGGGGAGCAGTACTTC	CASSFDGRGEQYF
TRBJ2-2	.	TRBV30	.	TGTGCCTGGGGAGGAGGGTCTACCGGGGAGCTGTTTTTT	CAWGGGSTGELFF
TRBJ1-1	.	TRBV5-1	TRBD1	TGCGCCAGCAGCGAAGGGACAGGGATCACTGAAGCTTTCTTT	CASSEGTGITEAFF
TRBJ1-3	.	TRBV3-1/TRBV3-2	.	TGTGCCAGCAGCCGGTGGGGGGATGGAAACACCATATATTTT	CASSRWGDGNTIYF
TRBJ1-2	once	TRBV9	.	TGTGCCAGCAGCGCATTACAGGGCGGCCATGGCTACACCTTC	CASSALQGGHGYTF
TRBJ1-5	.	TRBV27	.	TGTGCCAGCAGTTTCTCGGTAAATCAGCCCCAGCATTTT	CASSFSVNQPQHF
TRBJ1-1	few	TRBV28	.	TGTGCCAGCAGTTCTGCAGGGCGTTACACTGAAGCTTTCTTT	CASSSAGRYTEAFF
TRBJ2-1	.	TRBV7-2	.	TGTGCCAGCAGCCCACGGACAGCCTACAATGAGCAGTTCTTC	CASSPRTAYNEQFF
TRBJ2-5	.	TRBV28	.	TGTGCCACCTTCAGGGAGACCCAGTACTTC	CATFRETQYF
TRBJ2-3	.	TRBV6-4	TRBD2	TGTGCCAGCAGTCCCTTCCTAGCGGGGGGGCCAGATACGCAGTATTTT	CASSPFLAGGPDTQYF
TRBJ1-1	.	TRBV19	TRBD1	TGTGCCAGTAGTGACCTCAGACAGGGGGTGACTGAAGCTTTCTTT	CASSDLRQGVTEAFF
TRBJ2-5	.	TRBV5-4	TRBD1	TGTGCCAGCAGCTGGGACAGACAAGAGACCCAGTACTTC	CASSWDRQETQYF
TRBJ1-1	.	TRBV18	.	TGTGCCAGCTCCCTCGGCGGGAGGGACACTGAAGCTTTCTTT	CASSLGGRDTEAFF
TRBJ1-1	.	TRBV6-5	.	TGTGCCAGCGGGCGTGACGAAGCTTTCTTT	CASGRDEAFF
TRBJ1-3	few	TRBV6-5	.	TGTGCCAGCAGTCCCGTAGGGGTAAATGGAAACACCATATATTTT	CASSPVGVNGNTIYF
TRBJ1-6	.	TRBV7-8	.	TGTGCCAGCAGCATACGTCTGGGAGATTCACCCCTCCACTTT	CASSIRLGDSPLHF
TRBJ1-1	.	TRBV29-1	.	TGCAGCGTCCGGGAGGGGAGGAAAGGAACTGAAGCTTTCTTT	CSVREGRKGTEAFF
TRBJ1-5	once	TRBV4-3	.	TGCGCCAGCAGCCAAGATGAGGGAGTCAATCAGCCCCAGCATTTT	CASSQDEGVNQPQHF
TRBJ2-1	.	TRBV7-8	TRBD1	TGTGCCAGCAGCTTATTAACGGGACAGGGGGACAGTGAGCAGTTCTTC	CASSLLTGQGDSEQFF
TRBJ1-2	.	TRBV7-9	TRBD1	TGTGCCAGCAGCTTAGGACAGGGGGCTTCTGGCTACACCTTC	CASSLGQGASGYTF
TRBJ1-2	once	TRBV4-3	TRBD1	TGCGCCAGCAGCCGAGGAGACAGGGATGGTGGCTACACCTTC	CASSRGDRDGGYTF
TRBJ2-3	.	TRBV4-3	TRBD2	TGCGCCAGCAGCCAAGACCCTTCCGCCGGGACTAGCGGGATCGCCGATACGCAGTATTTT	CASSQDPSAGTSGIADTQYF
TRBJ2-7	once	TRBV18	TRBD1	TGTGCCAGCTCACCAGACAGGGGAATTTACGAGCAGTACTTC	CASSPDRGIYEQYF
TRBJ1-2	.	TRBV11-2	TRBD1	TGTGCCAGCAGCCCGGGACAGTCTAATGGCTACACCTTC	CASSPGQSNGYTF
TRBJ1-4	.	TRBV6-5	TRBD1	TGTGCCAGCAGAGGGCTTAGGACAGGGAGCGAAAAACTGTTTTTT	CASRGLRTGSEKLFF
TRBJ2-2	.	TRBV2	TRBD1	TGTGCCAGCAGAGAGGGGGCAATTACCGGGGAGCTGTTTTTT	CASREGAITGELFF
TRBJ2-3	.	TRBV5-5	.	TGTGCCAGCAGCGGTAATTTGCGGGATACGCAGTATTTT	CASSGNLRDTQYF
TRBJ1-1	.	TRBV6-5	.	TGTGCCAGCAGCCCCTCCACGGGGATGGGGACTGAAGCTTTCTTT	CASSPSTGMGTEAFF
TRBJ2-3	.	TRBV15	.	TGTGCCACCAGCAGAGGACGACTAGACCCCCAAGATACGCAGTATTTT	CATSRGRLDPQDTQYF
TRBJ2-1	.	TRBV4-1	TRBD1	TGCGCCAGCAGCCATTCAGGGGGCTCCAATGAGCAGTTCTTC	CASSHSGGSNEQFF
TRBJ2-7	.	TRBV12-2	.	TGTGCAAGTCGCCCGACGGACTACCGGGCTAGCGGGCGGGACGAGCAGTACTTC	CASRPTDYRASGRDEQYF
TRBJ2-3	.	TRBV5-1	.	TGCGCCAGCAATGGGGGTTCAGGGGGCACAGATACGCAGTATTTT	CASNGGSGGTDTQYF
TRBJ2-1	.	TRBV18	.	TGTGCCAGCTCCCGCCTACCGGGCTACCCGGGGTCCAATGAGCAGTTCTTC	CASSRLPGYPGSNEQFF
TRBJ1-2	.	TRBV7-2	TRBD1	TGTGCCAGCAGCTTCGACAGGGGGGATAATGGCTACACCTTC	CASSFDRGDNGYTF
TRBJ1-3	.	TRBV4-1	.	TGCGCCAGCAGCCCATCCTCGGAGAGAGTTGGAAACACCATATATTTT	CASSPSSERVGNTIYF
TRBJ1-2	.	TRBV5-4	TRBD1	TGTGCCAGCGCGGGGGGACAGGGAATGAAAGGCTACACCTTC	CASAGGQGMKGYTF
TRBJ2-5	.	TRBV4-3	TRBD2	TGCGCCAGCAGCCAAGATGGGCTAGCGGAAGAGACCCAGTACTTC	CASSQDGLAEETQYF
TRBJ2-3	.	TRBV19	.	TGTGCCAGTAGGTACAGGGACGGCACAGATACGCAGTATTTT	CASRYRDGTDTQYF
TRBJ1-6	.	TRBV7-9	.	TGTGCCAGCAGCTTAGCGTCGGGGGTCGATAATTCACCCCTCCACTTT	CASSLASGVDNSPLHF
TRBJ2-1	few	TRBV27	TRBD2	TGTGCCAGCAGTACCTTAGCGGGGGGGCTTTCCAATGAGCAGTTCTTC	CASSTLAGGLSNEQFF
TRBJ2-4	.	TRBV7-9	TRBD1	TGTGCCAGCAGCCGCGACAGGGGAAACATTCAGTACTTC	CASSRDRGNIQYF
TRBJ2-7	.	TRBV6-5	TRBD1	TGTGCCAGCAGAAACGGACAGGGGGCCCACGAGCAGTACTTC	CASRNGQGAHEQYF
TRBJ1-2	once	TRBV6-6	.	TGTGCCAGCAGTTCGTCCGTTCTAGGTGGCTACACCTTC	CASSSSVLGGYTF
TRBJ2-3	.	TRBV4-1	.	TGCGCCAGCAGCCAAATAACTAGCGATACGCAGTATTTT	CASSQITSDTQYF
TRBJ2-7	.	TRBV16	TRBD1	TGTGCCAGCAGCCAATACACAGGGGTAGCCTACGAGCAGTACTTC	CASSQYTGVAYEQYF
TRBJ2-3	.	TRBV6-4	.	TGTGCCAGCACCCCTCGGGCGGGTACCACAGATACGCAGTATTTT	CASTPRAGTTDTQYF
TRBJ2-5	.	TRBV6-6	TRBD1	TGTGCCAGCAGTCCCCCCGGACAGGGAACAGAGACCCAGTACTTC	CASSPPGQGTETQYF
TRBJ1-6	.	TRBV5-1	.	TGCGCCAGCAGCTTACAGGCGGTAGAGAATTCACCCCTCCACTTT	CASSLQAVENSPLHF
TRBJ1-2	.	TRBV30	.	TGTGCCTCCGTATGGGGGGGGCGCGACTATGGCTACACCTTC	CASVWGGRDYGYTF